Listed below are T cell receptor beta chains from one sample, sequenced in a study of shared clonotypes between healthy human individuals. Profiling relied on immunoSEQ multiplex PCR, and the TCRdb table lists in-frame clones only, not all of them. The repertoire holds roughly 2.5 million clones, with just over 90% as singletons. The sample was naive CD4+ T cells sorted from blood. The receptor set was obtained from a young man in good health. CDR3s include the opening cysteine and the closing phenylalanine or tryptophan. Each record gives: J gene, clone size, V gene, D gene, CDR3 DNA, CDR3 protein. A D gene is named only where the DNA matches it firmly. The size entry is marked missing in some rows and otherwise reads once, few, many or a size class.

j_call: TRBJ2-7
clone_size: .
v_call: TRBV7-9
d_call: .
cdr3_nt: TGTGCCAGCAGCTTGGACGCGTACGAGCAGTACTTC
cdr3_aa: CASSLDAYEQYF

j_call: TRBJ1-1
clone_size: .
v_call: TRBV10-3
d_call: .
cdr3_nt: TGTGCCATCAGTAATCGGGTGATGAACACTGAAGCTTTCTTT
cdr3_aa: CAISNRVMNTEAFF

j_call: TRBJ2-3
clone_size: .
v_call: TRBV4-1
d_call: TRBD2
cdr3_nt: TGCGCCAGCAGCCAAGGGGACTACTTCACAGATACGCAGTATTTT
cdr3_aa: CASSQGDYFTDTQYF

j_call: TRBJ2-1
clone_size: once
v_call: TRBV10-2
d_call: .
cdr3_nt: TGCGCCAGCAGTGAGAAAGCGCCGGTAGGTGAGCAGTTCTTC
cdr3_aa: CASSEKAPVGEQFF

j_call: TRBJ1-2
clone_size: once
v_call: TRBV4-3
d_call: .
cdr3_nt: TGCGCCAGCAGCCAAGATCATCTGGTGGGAGGCTACACCTTC
cdr3_aa: CASSQDHLVGGYTF

j_call: TRBJ1-1
clone_size: .
v_call: TRBV7-3
d_call: .
cdr3_nt: TGTGCCAGCAGTCCGAGGGGTTCGAACACTGAAGCTTTCTTT
cdr3_aa: CASSPRGSNTEAFF

j_call: TRBJ1-1
clone_size: .
v_call: TRBV30
d_call: .
cdr3_nt: TGTGCCTGGAGTGTACAGTCGAACACTGAAGCTTTCTTT
cdr3_aa: CAWSVQSNTEAFF

j_call: TRBJ2-1
clone_size: .
v_call: TRBV5-1
d_call: .
cdr3_nt: TGCGCCAGCAGCTTGGGGCGGGACAATGAGCAGTTCTTC
cdr3_aa: CASSLGRDNEQFF

j_call: TRBJ2-1
clone_size: .
v_call: TRBV11-2
d_call: .
cdr3_nt: TGTGCCAGCAGCCCACGACAAGCTATATACAATGAGCAGTTCTTC
cdr3_aa: CASSPRQAIYNEQFF

j_call: TRBJ2-2
clone_size: .
v_call: TRBV9
d_call: TRBD1
cdr3_nt: TGTGCCAGCAGCCCCGGGACAGGGAACACCGGGGAGCTGTTTTTT
cdr3_aa: CASSPGTGNTGELFF

j_call: TRBJ1-2
clone_size: .
v_call: TRBV7-6
d_call: TRBD1
cdr3_nt: TGTGCCAGCAGCCCGGGACAGAACTATGGCTACACCTTC
cdr3_aa: CASSPGQNYGYTF

j_call: TRBJ2-1
clone_size: .
v_call: TRBV19
d_call: TRBD2
cdr3_nt: TGTGCCAGTAGTCCTAGCGGAGCTTCCTACAATGAGCAGTTCTTC
cdr3_aa: CASSPSGASYNEQFF

j_call: TRBJ2-1
clone_size: .
v_call: TRBV18
d_call: TRBD2
cdr3_nt: TGTGCCAGCTCACCAAACCCCTGGGAGGGTGAGCAGTTCTTC
cdr3_aa: CASSPNPWEGEQFF

j_call: TRBJ1-1
clone_size: .
v_call: TRBV7-3
d_call: .
cdr3_nt: TGTGCCAGCAGCTCGTCGGTGGGGGTGAACACTGAAGCTTTCTTT
cdr3_aa: CASSSSVGVNTEAFF

j_call: TRBJ1-1
clone_size: .
v_call: TRBV5-1
d_call: TRBD1
cdr3_nt: TGCGCCAGCAGCTCAATGACAGGGGCCTTAGAAGCTTTCTTT
cdr3_aa: CASSSMTGALEAFF

j_call: TRBJ2-5
clone_size: .
v_call: TRBV15
d_call: .
cdr3_nt: TGTGCCACCAGCCCAGGGGGGGGACCAGAGACCCAGTACTTC
cdr3_aa: CATSPGGGPETQYF

j_call: TRBJ1-1
clone_size: .
v_call: TRBV28
d_call: TRBD1
cdr3_nt: TGTGCCAGCAGTTTATGGGGACAGGGTGCGCGAAGCGCTGAAGCTTTCTTT
cdr3_aa: CASSLWGQGARSAEAFF

j_call: TRBJ2-7
clone_size: .
v_call: TRBV6-6
d_call: .
cdr3_nt: TGTGCCAGCCTGGCGCACATAACAACCTACGAGCAGTACTTC
cdr3_aa: CASLAHITTYEQYF

j_call: TRBJ2-2
clone_size: .
v_call: TRBV5-5
d_call: TRBD2
cdr3_nt: TGTGCCTCGCGGGTAGCGGGAAACACCGGGGAGCTGTTTTTT
cdr3_aa: CASRVAGNTGELFF

j_call: TRBJ1-1
clone_size: .
v_call: TRBV10-3
d_call: TRBD1
cdr3_nt: TGTGCCATCAGTGAGCGAGAGGCAGGGGGCGGGACTGAAGCTTTCTTT
cdr3_aa: CAISEREAGGGTEAFF

j_call: TRBJ2-7
clone_size: .
v_call: TRBV11-1
d_call: .
cdr3_nt: TGTGCCAGCAGCTCCCAGGGTTACGAGCAGTACTTC
cdr3_aa: CASSSQGYEQYF

j_call: TRBJ1-3
clone_size: .
v_call: TRBV5-1
d_call: .
cdr3_nt: TGCGCCAGCAGCTCACCGACTCCAGGAGCCTCTGGAAACACCATATATTTT
cdr3_aa: CASSSPTPGASGNTIYF

j_call: TRBJ2-2
clone_size: .
v_call: TRBV9
d_call: TRBD2
cdr3_nt: TGTGCCAGCAGCGTAGGAACCGGGACTAGCGGGAGGTGGACCGGGGAGCTGTTTTTT
cdr3_aa: CASSVGTGTSGRWTGELFF

j_call: TRBJ2-7
clone_size: .
v_call: TRBV5-8
d_call: .
cdr3_nt: TGTGCCAGCAGCCCAAACAGATCACCCTCCTACGAGCAGTACTTC
cdr3_aa: CASSPNRSPSYEQYF

j_call: TRBJ1-1
clone_size: .
v_call: TRBV2
d_call: .
cdr3_nt: TGTGCCAGCAGTTGGGGCGGGGAAAACACTGAAGCTTTCTTT
cdr3_aa: CASSWGGENTEAFF

j_call: TRBJ1-1
clone_size: .
v_call: TRBV19
d_call: .
cdr3_nt: TGTGCCAGCTCCACCTGGGGAAGCACTGAAGCTTTCTTT
cdr3_aa: CASSTWGSTEAFF

j_call: TRBJ2-7
clone_size: once
v_call: TRBV28
d_call: TRBD2
cdr3_nt: TGTGCCAGCAGTGCCGTTGGGCGGGGGTCCTACGAGCAGTACTTC
cdr3_aa: CASSAVGRGSYEQYF

j_call: TRBJ1-6
clone_size: once
v_call: TRBV7-2
d_call: .
cdr3_nt: TGTGCCAGCAGCTCTAGGTATTCACCCCTCCACTTT
cdr3_aa: CASSSRYSPLHF

j_call: TRBJ2-1
clone_size: .
v_call: TRBV30
d_call: .
cdr3_nt: TGTGCCTGGGACTCCAAATTGAATGAGCAGTTCTTC
cdr3_aa: CAWDSKLNEQFF

j_call: TRBJ2-7
clone_size: .
v_call: TRBV5-4
d_call: TRBD2
cdr3_nt: TGTGCCAGCAGCTCTGCCCCTAGCGGGGGGTACGAGCAGTACTTC
cdr3_aa: CASSSAPSGGYEQYF

j_call: TRBJ1-4
clone_size: .
v_call: TRBV5-6
d_call: .
cdr3_nt: TGTGCCAGCAGCGCACTCCTGGGGGAAAAACTGTTTTTT
cdr3_aa: CASSALLGEKLFF

j_call: TRBJ2-3
clone_size: .
v_call: TRBV7-6
d_call: .
cdr3_nt: TGTGCCAGCAGCTTAGCCCGGACAGATACGCAGTATTTT
cdr3_aa: CASSLARTDTQYF

j_call: TRBJ2-7
clone_size: .
v_call: TRBV18
d_call: .
cdr3_nt: TGTGCCAGCTCACCGATCGAGGCAGAGCGGCAGTACTTC
cdr3_aa: CASSPIEAERQYF